Given below is one T cell receptor (beta chain) in context. CDR1 and CDR2 (germline): MNHNY, SVGAGI (reference sequence). This CDR3 region has 12 residues. Trimming cost V 11 bases and J 3 bases, with 11 bases left between them. This entry belongs to a study of blood T cell repertoires in COVID-19. Study-wide background: Sites across the United States, Italy and Spain contributed samples from acute and convalescent COVID-19.

Methods used by the authors: Amplified reference gene primers provided the basis for estimating nucleated cell counts. The method was immunoSEQ multiplex PCR; TCRdb's version includes in-frame clones alone and lacks a portion of them. V and J calls and clone size follow that table, whereas D and trimming were derived from the DNA. The table has about 70,000 clones, around 89% seen once. The sample comprised peripheral blood. The chain joins TRBV6-6 to TRBJ2-1; D gene unclear. The source of this sequence is a human donor in a cohort sampled during active COVID-19. The CDR3 DNA is TGTGCCGTTGGCACCCTCTACAATGAGCAGTTCTTC. It translates to CAVGTLYNEQFF.